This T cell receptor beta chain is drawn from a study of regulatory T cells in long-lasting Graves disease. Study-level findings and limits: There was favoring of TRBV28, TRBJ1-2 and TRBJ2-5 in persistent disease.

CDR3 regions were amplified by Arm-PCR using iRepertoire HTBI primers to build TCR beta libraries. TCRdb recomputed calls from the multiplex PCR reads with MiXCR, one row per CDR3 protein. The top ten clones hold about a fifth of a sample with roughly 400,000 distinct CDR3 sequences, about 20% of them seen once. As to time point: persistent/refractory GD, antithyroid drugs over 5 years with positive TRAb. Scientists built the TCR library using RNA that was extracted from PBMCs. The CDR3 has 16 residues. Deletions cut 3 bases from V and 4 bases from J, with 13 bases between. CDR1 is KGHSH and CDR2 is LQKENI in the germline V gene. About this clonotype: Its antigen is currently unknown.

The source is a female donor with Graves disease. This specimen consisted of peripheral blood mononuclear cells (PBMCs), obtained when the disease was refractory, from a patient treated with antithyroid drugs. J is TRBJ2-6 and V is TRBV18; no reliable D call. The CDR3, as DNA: TGTGCCAGCTCACCGCCAGGATTGACCGGGGCCAACGTCCTGACTTTC. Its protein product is CASSPPGLTGANVLTF.